The clone carrying this TCR beta chain was counted only a few times. Its antigen remains unknown. The data originate from a study of T cell responses to AZD1222 COVID-19 vaccine. On the study more broadly: The analysis combined second doses at about 4 or about 12 weeks. Study-level findings and limits: At study baseline, merely six AZD1222 recipients were seropositive. Repertoires were collected only later (after the peak T cell response had occurred).

The trim removed 4 bases at V and 1 base at J, leaving 6 bases unmatched. The CDR3 extends over 16 amino acids. CDR1 is SGHRS, CDR2 YFSETQ, per germline. Here immunoSEQ multiplex PCR was the method, and the copy in TCRdb shows in-frame clones only, minus some. The sample shows roughly 190,000 clones, approximately 90% of them seen only once. The sequencing used peripheral blood, collected on day 0 of AZD1222 vaccination. This chain uses TRBV5-1 with TRBJ1-3, with 9 bases that match TRBD1. The origin of this receptor is an adult in good health. CDR3 in DNA: TGCGCCAGCAGCGTCGGACAGGGGATGTCTGGAAACACCATATATTTT. It yields the protein CASSVGQGMSGNTIYF.